The clone carrying this T cell receptor (beta chain) showed up just a few times. Its antigen is undetermined. This CDR3 has 15 amino acids. Germline V gives CDR1 LNHDA, CDR2 SQIVND (reference sequence). V dropped 6 bases and J dropped 4; count of bases not matched to a gene: 8. This sample is drawn from a study of T cells in Graves' hyperthyroidism and ophthalmopathy. Authors of the study amplified TCR beta CDR3 regions from RNA transcripts. When the TCR CDR3 underwent first-round RT-PCR, the HTBI primer set was used. TCRdb re-analysed the multiplex PCR reads in MiXCR, keeping a single row per CDR3 protein. The table lists over 350,000 distinct CDR3 sequences, roughly 15% of them singletons. The study, taken as a whole, reports: Ophthalmopathy could be told apart from stable hyperthyroidism with a 13 V-J model.

This clonotype was obtained from a man between 18 and 35 years old with Graves' ophthalmopathy. Sequencing was performed on blood. The chain joins TRBV19 to TRBJ2-2; 7 nucleotides agree with TRBD1. The CDR3 protein is CASSQDRVSTGELFF. In nucleotides, the CDR3 is TGTGCCAGTAGCCAAGACAGGGTGAGCACCGGGGAGCTGTTTTTT.